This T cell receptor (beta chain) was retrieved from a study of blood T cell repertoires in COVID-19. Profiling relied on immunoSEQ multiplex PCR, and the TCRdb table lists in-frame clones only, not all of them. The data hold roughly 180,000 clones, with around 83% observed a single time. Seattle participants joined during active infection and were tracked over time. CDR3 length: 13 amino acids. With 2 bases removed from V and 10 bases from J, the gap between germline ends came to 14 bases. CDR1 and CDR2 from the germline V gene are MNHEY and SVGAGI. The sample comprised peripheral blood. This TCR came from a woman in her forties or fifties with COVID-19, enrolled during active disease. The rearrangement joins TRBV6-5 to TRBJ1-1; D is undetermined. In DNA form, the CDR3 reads TGTGCCAGCAGTTACGAGGGAATCTCTTCAGCTTTCTTT. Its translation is CASSYEGISSAFF.